This T cell receptor (beta chain) was identified in a study of control samples from healthy donors and cancer patients (dated by TCRdb to 2018 to 2021). Library creation used the immunoSEQ multiplex PCR assay. TCRdb retrieved this table from immuneACCESS and kept in-frame rearrangements only. Not all clones are present; in checked studies, unresolved V genes account for under half, and no reason is known for the remainder. Present in this sample are over 150,000 clones, 96% of which were seen just once. Over 1% of the sample is taken by the ten largest. A remark on this clone: There is no known antigen for this receptor. Base quality data are lacking; no much larger clone is found one base away.

The CDR3 measures 15 amino acids from cysteine to phenylalanine. Here the CDR3 DNA is all that survives: 45 bases in frame from base 1. V loses 4 bases at its end and J loses 6 bases; junction bases beyond the gene matches: 4. CDR1 and CDR2 were assigned from the germline V gene as MDHEN and SYDVKM. The sequenced material came from blood. The V and J genes are TRBV28 and TRBJ2-2, with TRBD1 matching 11 junction bases. This TCR was recovered from a woman aged 25 to 45 in good health. This receptor has the CDR3 CASSSPGQGAGELFF. The nucleotide sequence is TGTGCCAGCAGTTCCCCGGGACAGGGGGCCGGGGAGCTGTTTTTT.